This is a list of T cell receptor beta chains from one sample in a study of OX40 agonist ivuxolimab in advanced cancers. Profiled with immunoSEQ multiplex PCR; TCRdb holds only in-frame clones, not every one. The table has around 50,000 clones, 70% to 90% seen once. The sample in question was CD4+ or CD8+ T cells sorted from blood, obtained in a trial of the OX40 agonist ivuxolimab. These receptors all come from an adult with an advanced solid tumor such as melanoma, head and neck, liver or kidney cancer. The CDR3 runs from the conserved cysteine through the conserved F or W. Each record gives: D gene, clone size, V gene, J gene, CDR3 protein, CDR3 DNA. D genes are given only for firm matches. Some rows mark clone size as missing; the rest say once, few, many or name a class of expanded clone.

d_call: NA; clone_size: NA; v_call: TRBV5-6; j_call: TRBJ2-2; cdr3_aa: CASSLGVGPGELFF; cdr3_nt: TGTGCCAGCAGCTTGGGAGTGGGTCCCGGGGAGCTGTTTTTT
d_call: NA; clone_size: NA; v_call: TRBV11-3; j_call: TRBJ2-1; cdr3_aa: CASSLGRGSGEQFF; cdr3_nt: TGTGCCAGCAGCTTAGGTCGGGGATCGGGTGAGCAGTTCTTC
d_call: TRBD2; clone_size: NA; v_call: TRBV5-4; j_call: TRBJ2-5; cdr3_aa: CASSFPGTSGRRETQYF; cdr3_nt: TGTGCCAGCAGCTTCCCCGGGACTAGCGGGAGAAGAGAGACCCAGTACTTC
d_call: TRBD1; clone_size: NA; v_call: TRBV7-9; j_call: TRBJ2-6; cdr3_aa: CASSGDRGEAGANVLTF; cdr3_nt: TGTGCCAGCAGCGGGGACAGGGGAGAAGCTGGGGCCAACGTCCTGACTTTC
d_call: NA; clone_size: NA; v_call: TRBV5-1; j_call: TRBJ2-5; cdr3_aa: CASSLGQGEGETQYF; cdr3_nt: TGCGCCAGCAGCTTGGGGCAGGGAGAGGGTGAGACCCAGTACTTC
d_call: TRBD2; clone_size: once; v_call: TRBV11-3; j_call: TRBJ2-6; cdr3_aa: CASSFGGGAGANVLTF; cdr3_nt: TGTGCCAGCAGCTTCGGCGGGGGGGCTGGGGCCAACGTCCTGACTTTC
d_call: NA; clone_size: NA; v_call: TRBV2; j_call: TRBJ1-1; cdr3_aa: CASSFRGRNTEAFF; cdr3_nt: TGTGCCAGCAGTTTCAGGGGCAGAAACACTGAAGCTTTCTTT
d_call: NA; clone_size: NA; v_call: TRBV18; j_call: TRBJ1-2; cdr3_aa: CASSPPRGSNYGYTF; cdr3_nt: TGTGCCAGCTCACCGCCGAGGGGGTCCAACTATGGCTACACCTTC
d_call: NA; clone_size: NA; v_call: TRBV5-1; j_call: TRBJ1-1; cdr3_aa: CASSRIGARDTEAFF; cdr3_nt: TGCGCCAGCAGCCGCATCGGGGCTCGGGACACTGAAGCTTTCTTT
d_call: NA; clone_size: few; v_call: TRBV2; j_call: TRBJ1-5; cdr3_aa: CASSELDGNQPQHF; cdr3_nt: TGTGCCAGCAGTGAATTGGATGGCAATCAGCCCCAGCATTTT
d_call: NA; clone_size: NA; v_call: TRBV11-2; j_call: TRBJ1-5; cdr3_aa: CASSLDRGGGPQHF; cdr3_nt: TGTGCCAGCAGCTTAGATCGGGGGGGAGGGCCCCAGCATTTT
d_call: TRBD2; clone_size: NA; v_call: TRBV27; j_call: TRBJ2-2; cdr3_aa: CASRQRPRDYNTGELFF; cdr3_nt: TGTGCCAGCAGACAAAGGCCCCGGGACTATAACACCGGGGAGCTGTTTTTT
d_call: NA; clone_size: NA; v_call: TRBV7-9; j_call: TRBJ1-2; cdr3_aa: CASSLGGVGYGYTF; cdr3_nt: TGTGCCAGCAGCTTAGGGGGGGTAGGCTATGGCTACACCTTC
d_call: NA; clone_size: once; v_call: TRBV18; j_call: TRBJ1-1; cdr3_aa: CASSPVPKNTEAFF; cdr3_nt: TGTGCCAGCTCACCAGTCCCGAAGAACACTGAAGCTTTCTTT
d_call: TRBD1; clone_size: NA; v_call: TRBV6-6; j_call: TRBJ2-7; cdr3_aa: CASSYPQGQGAWEQYF; cdr3_nt: TGTGCCAGCAGCTACCCCCAGGGACAGGGGGCGTGGGAGCAGTACTTC
d_call: NA; clone_size: NA; v_call: TRBV28; j_call: TRBJ2-5; cdr3_aa: CASSLLGRKSETQYF; cdr3_nt: TGTGCCAGCAGTTTATTGGGACGGAAATCAGAGACCCAGTACTTC
d_call: NA; clone_size: NA; v_call: TRBV11-3; j_call: TRBJ2-7; cdr3_aa: CASSIRGGQGFGYEQYF; cdr3_nt: TGTGCCAGCAGCATTCGGGGGGGACAGGGTTTTGGCTACGAGCAGTACTTC
d_call: NA; clone_size: NA; v_call: TRBV21-1; j_call: TRBJ2-3; cdr3_aa: CASSKEREGAMADTQYF; cdr3_nt: TGTGCCAGCAGCAAAGAACGGGAGGGGGCCATGGCAGATACGCAGTATTTT
d_call: NA; clone_size: NA; v_call: TRBV6-5; j_call: TRBJ2-3; cdr3_aa: CASSYSFGTDTQYF; cdr3_nt: TGTGCCAGCAGTTACTCATTCGGCACAGATACGCAGTATTTT
d_call: NA; clone_size: NA; v_call: TRBV21-1; j_call: TRBJ2-5; cdr3_aa: CASSKAPTTSGRGQETQYF; cdr3_nt: TGTGCCAGCAGCAAAGCTCCTACTACAAGCGGGAGGGGACAAGAGACCCAGTACTTC
d_call: TRBD2; clone_size: NA; v_call: TRBV5-6; j_call: TRBJ2-3; cdr3_aa: CASRTLSSGTISTDTQYF; cdr3_nt: TGTGCCAGCAGGACATTATCTAGCGGGACAATTAGCACAGATACGCAGTATTTT
d_call: NA; clone_size: NA; v_call: TRBV5-1; j_call: TRBJ1-2; cdr3_aa: CASSLAGVDYGYTF; cdr3_nt: TGCGCCAGCAGCTTGGCAGGCGTTGACTATGGCTACACCTTC
d_call: TRBD2; clone_size: NA; v_call: TRBV6-6; j_call: TRBJ2-2; cdr3_aa: CASTIGGLADTGELFF; cdr3_nt: TGTGCCAGCACCATAGGTGGACTAGCGGACACCGGGGAGCTGTTTTTT
d_call: TRBD2; clone_size: once; v_call: TRBV6-1; j_call: TRBJ2-2; cdr3_aa: CASSANQPGLASGELFF; cdr3_nt: TGTGCCAGCAGTGCAAACCAACCGGGACTAGCGTCCGGGGAGCTGTTTTTT
d_call: TRBD2; clone_size: NA; v_call: TRBV11-3; j_call: TRBJ2-1; cdr3_aa: CASSLEAASGSFPLEQFF; cdr3_nt: TGTGCCAGCAGCTTAGAGGCCGCTAGCGGGAGTTTCCCCCTTGAGCAGTTCTTC
d_call: NA; clone_size: NA; v_call: TRBV5-4; j_call: TRBJ2-2; cdr3_aa: CASSFTSKTGELFF; cdr3_nt: TGTGCCAGCAGCTTCACTAGCAAAACCGGGGAGCTGTTTTTT
d_call: NA; clone_size: NA; v_call: TRBV11-3; j_call: TRBJ2-3; cdr3_aa: CASSWGDTQYF; cdr3_nt: TGTGCCAGCAGTTGGGGAGATACGCAGTATTTT
d_call: TRBD1; clone_size: once; v_call: TRBV5-1; j_call: TRBJ2-7; cdr3_aa: CASSSQGATYEQYF; cdr3_nt: TGCGCCAGCAGCTCCCAGGGGGCGACCTACGAGCAGTACTTC
d_call: TRBD2; clone_size: once; v_call: TRBV7-8; j_call: TRBJ2-3; cdr3_aa: CASSLNVAGGTDTQYF; cdr3_nt: TGTGCCAGCAGCTTAAACGTCGCGGGAGGTACAGATACGCAGTATTTT
d_call: TRBD1; clone_size: NA; v_call: TRBV19; j_call: TRBJ2-5; cdr3_aa: CASSQGAGETQYF; cdr3_nt: TGTGCCAGTAGTCAGGGGGCAGGGGAGACCCAGTACTTC
d_call: NA; clone_size: once; v_call: TRBV5-1; j_call: TRBJ1-1; cdr3_aa: CASSLGTGVAEAFF; cdr3_nt: TGCGCCAGCAGCTTGGGAACCGGGGTAGCTGAAGCTTTCTTT
d_call: TRBD2; clone_size: NA; v_call: TRBV9; j_call: TRBJ2-3; cdr3_aa: CASSVELAATDTQYF; cdr3_nt: TGTGCCAGCAGCGTAGAGCTAGCGGCCACAGATACGCAGTATTTT
d_call: NA; clone_size: NA; v_call: TRBV19; j_call: TRBJ1-3; cdr3_aa: CASSSRDGNTIYF; cdr3_nt: TGTGCCAGTAGTAGCCGGGACGGTAACACCATATATTTT
d_call: NA; clone_size: NA; v_call: TRBV5-1; j_call: TRBJ2-3; cdr3_aa: CASSRGGGHLTGTQYF; cdr3_nt: TGCGCCAGCAGCAGGGGCGGCGGGCATTTGACAGGTACGCAGTATTTT
d_call: TRBD2; clone_size: NA; v_call: TRBV28; j_call: TRBJ2-1; cdr3_aa: CASSFGTSRSYNEQFF; cdr3_nt: TGTGCCAGCAGTTTTGGGACTAGCAGGTCCTACAATGAGCAGTTCTTC
d_call: NA; clone_size: few; v_call: TRBV11-1; j_call: TRBJ2-5; cdr3_aa: CASSADTYQETQYF; cdr3_nt: TGTGCCAGCAGCGCGGACACCTACCAAGAGACCCAGTACTTC
d_call: TRBD2; clone_size: NA; v_call: TRBV27; j_call: TRBJ2-3; cdr3_aa: CASKRLAGGPSTDTQYF; cdr3_nt: TGTGCCAGCAAACGACTAGCGGGAGGACCTAGCACAGATACGCAGTATTTT
d_call: NA; clone_size: NA; v_call: TRBV6-6; j_call: TRBJ2-7; cdr3_aa: CASSRTGVEQYF; cdr3_nt: TGTGCCAGCAGTCGTACCGGGGTCGAGCAGTACTTC